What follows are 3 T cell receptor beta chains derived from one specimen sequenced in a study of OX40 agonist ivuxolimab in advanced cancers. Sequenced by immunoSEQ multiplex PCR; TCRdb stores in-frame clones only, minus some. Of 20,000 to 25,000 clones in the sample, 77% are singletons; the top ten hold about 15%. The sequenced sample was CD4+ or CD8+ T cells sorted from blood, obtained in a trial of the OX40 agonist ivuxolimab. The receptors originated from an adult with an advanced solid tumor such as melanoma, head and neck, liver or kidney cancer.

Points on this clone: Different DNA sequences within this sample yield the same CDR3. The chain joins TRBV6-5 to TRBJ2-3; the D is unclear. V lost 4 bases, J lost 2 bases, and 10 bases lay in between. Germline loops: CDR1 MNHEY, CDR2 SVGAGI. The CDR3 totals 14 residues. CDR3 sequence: CASSFLPSTDTQYF. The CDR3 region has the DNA TGTGCCAGCAGTTTCCTACCCTCCACAGATACGCAGTATTTT.

The CDR3 loop is CASSLEGGGAPDTQYF. In DNA form, the CDR3 reads TGTGCCAGCAGCTTAGAGGGCGGGGGGGCCCCAGATACGCAGTATTTT. V is TRBV11-2 and J is TRBJ2-3, with 9 bases matching TRBD2. The CDR3 totals 16 residues. The V gene's germline CDR1 is SGHAT and CDR2 FQNNGV. J was trimmed by 4 bases and V by 0 bases; bases with no gene match: 5.

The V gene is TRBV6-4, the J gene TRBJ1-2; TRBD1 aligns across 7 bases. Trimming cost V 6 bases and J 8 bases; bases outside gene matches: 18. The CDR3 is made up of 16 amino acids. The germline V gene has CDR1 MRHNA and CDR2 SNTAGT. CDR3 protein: CASSPRQGFDYGGYTF. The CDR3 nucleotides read TGTGCCAGCAGCCCCAGACAGGGATTCGACTATGGGGGCTACACCTTC.